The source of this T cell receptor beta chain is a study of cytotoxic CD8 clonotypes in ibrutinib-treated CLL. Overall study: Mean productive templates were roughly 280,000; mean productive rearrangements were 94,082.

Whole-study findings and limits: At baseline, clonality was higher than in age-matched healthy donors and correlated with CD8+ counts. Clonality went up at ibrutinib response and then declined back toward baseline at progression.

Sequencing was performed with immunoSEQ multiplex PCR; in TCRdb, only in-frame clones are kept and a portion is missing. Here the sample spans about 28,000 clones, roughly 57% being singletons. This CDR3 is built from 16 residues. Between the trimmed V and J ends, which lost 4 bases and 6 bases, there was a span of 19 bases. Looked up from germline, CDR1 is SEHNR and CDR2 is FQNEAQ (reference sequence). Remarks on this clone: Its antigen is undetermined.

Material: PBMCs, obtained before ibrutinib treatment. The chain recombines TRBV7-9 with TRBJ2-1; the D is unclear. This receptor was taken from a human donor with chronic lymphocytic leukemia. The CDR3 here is CASSSWLGPEANEQFF. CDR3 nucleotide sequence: TGTGCCAGCAGCTCCTGGTTGGGCCCTGAAGCCAATGAGCAGTTCTTC.